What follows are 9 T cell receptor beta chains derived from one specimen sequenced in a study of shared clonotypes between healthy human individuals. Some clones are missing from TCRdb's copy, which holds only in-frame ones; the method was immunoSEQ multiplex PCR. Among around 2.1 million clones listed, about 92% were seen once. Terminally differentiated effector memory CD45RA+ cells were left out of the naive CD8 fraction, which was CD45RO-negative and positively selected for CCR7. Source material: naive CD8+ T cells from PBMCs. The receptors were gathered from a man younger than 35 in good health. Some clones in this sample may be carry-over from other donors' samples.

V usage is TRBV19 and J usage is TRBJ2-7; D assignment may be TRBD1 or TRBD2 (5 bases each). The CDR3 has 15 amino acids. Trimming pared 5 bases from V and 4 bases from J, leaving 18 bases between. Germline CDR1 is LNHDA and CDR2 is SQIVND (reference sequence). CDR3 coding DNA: TGTGCCAGTAGTCCCGATACTGGGGGTGCATACGAGCAGTACTTC. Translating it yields CASSPDTGGAYEQYF.

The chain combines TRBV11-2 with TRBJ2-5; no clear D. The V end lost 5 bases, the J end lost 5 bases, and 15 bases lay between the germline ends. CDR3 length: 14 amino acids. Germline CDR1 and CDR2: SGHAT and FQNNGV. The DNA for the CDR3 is TGTGCCAGCAGCCTTGGACCCCTCGGGGAGACCCAGTACTTC. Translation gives CASSLGPLGETQYF.

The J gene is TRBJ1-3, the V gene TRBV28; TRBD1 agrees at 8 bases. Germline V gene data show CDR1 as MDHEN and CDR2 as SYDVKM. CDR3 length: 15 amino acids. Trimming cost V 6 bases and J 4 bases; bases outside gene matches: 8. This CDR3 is CASSVYRGGGNTIYF. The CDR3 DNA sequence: TGTGCCAGCAGCGTTTACAGGGGGGGCGGAAACACCATATATTTT. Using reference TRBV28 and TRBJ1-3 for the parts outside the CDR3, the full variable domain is DVKVTQSSRYLVKRTGEKVFLECVQDMDHENMFWYRQDPGLGLRLIYFSYDVKMKEKGDIPEGYSVSREKKERFSLILESASTNQTSMYLCASSVYRGGGNTIYFGEGSWLTVV.

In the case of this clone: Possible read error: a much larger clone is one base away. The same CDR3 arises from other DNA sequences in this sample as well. The CDR3 DNA follows: TGTGCCAGCAGTTTACGGGGCACTGAAGCTTTCTTT. Protein product: CASSLRGTEAFF. The chain joins TRBV28 to TRBJ1-1; no definite D call. V shed 2 bases and J shed 4 bases, with 5 bases lying between them. This CDR3 spans 12 amino acids. The germline gives CDR1 MDHEN, CDR2 SYDVKM.

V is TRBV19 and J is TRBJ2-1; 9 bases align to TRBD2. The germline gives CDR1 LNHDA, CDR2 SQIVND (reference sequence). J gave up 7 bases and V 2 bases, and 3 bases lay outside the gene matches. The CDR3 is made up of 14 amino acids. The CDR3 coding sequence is TGTGCCAGTAGTATACGGACTAGCGCTAATGAGCAGTTCTTC. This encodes CASSIRTSANEQFF.

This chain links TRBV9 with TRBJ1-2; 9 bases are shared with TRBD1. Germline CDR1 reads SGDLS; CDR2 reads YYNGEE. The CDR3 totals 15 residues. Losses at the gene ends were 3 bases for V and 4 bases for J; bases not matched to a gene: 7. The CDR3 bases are TGTGCCAGCAGCGGAAGGGGACAGGGATTCTATGGCTACACCTTC. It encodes CASSGRGQGFYGYTF.

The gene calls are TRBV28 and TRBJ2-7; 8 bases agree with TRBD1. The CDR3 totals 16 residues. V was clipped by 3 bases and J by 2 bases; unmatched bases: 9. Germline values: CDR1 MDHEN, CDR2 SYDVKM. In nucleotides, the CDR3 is TGTGCCAGCAGTTTTCCGGACAGGGTCGGCCCCTACGAGCAGTACTTC. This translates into CASSFPDRVGPYEQYF.

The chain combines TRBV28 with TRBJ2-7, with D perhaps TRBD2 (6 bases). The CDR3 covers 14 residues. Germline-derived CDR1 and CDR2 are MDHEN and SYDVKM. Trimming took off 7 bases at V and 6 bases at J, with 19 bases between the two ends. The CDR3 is CASTAASGDSEQYF. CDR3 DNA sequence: TGTGCCAGCACCGCCGCATCGGGAGACTCCGAGCAGTACTTC.

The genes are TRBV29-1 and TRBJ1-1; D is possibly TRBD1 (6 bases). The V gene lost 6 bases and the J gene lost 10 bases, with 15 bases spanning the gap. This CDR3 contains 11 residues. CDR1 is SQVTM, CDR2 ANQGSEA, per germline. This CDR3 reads CSVEAGGIAFF. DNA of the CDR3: TGCAGCGTCGAGGCGGGGGGCATAGCTTTCTTT.